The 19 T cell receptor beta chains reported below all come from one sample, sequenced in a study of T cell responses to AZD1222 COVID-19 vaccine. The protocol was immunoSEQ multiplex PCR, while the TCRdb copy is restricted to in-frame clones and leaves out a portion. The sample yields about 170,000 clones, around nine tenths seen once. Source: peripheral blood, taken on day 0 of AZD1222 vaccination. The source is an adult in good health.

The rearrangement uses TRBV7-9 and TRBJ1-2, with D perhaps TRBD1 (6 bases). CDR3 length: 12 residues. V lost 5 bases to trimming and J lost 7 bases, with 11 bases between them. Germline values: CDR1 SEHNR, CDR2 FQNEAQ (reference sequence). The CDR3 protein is CASSQTGIGYTF. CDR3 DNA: TGTGCCAGCAGCCAAACAGGGATTGGCTACACCTTC.

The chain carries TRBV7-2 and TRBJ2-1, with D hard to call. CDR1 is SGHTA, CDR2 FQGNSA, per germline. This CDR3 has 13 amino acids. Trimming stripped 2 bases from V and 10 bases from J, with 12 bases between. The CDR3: CASSLRFFDEQFF. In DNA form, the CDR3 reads TGTGCCAGCAGCTTAAGGTTTTTTGACGAGCAGTTCTTC.

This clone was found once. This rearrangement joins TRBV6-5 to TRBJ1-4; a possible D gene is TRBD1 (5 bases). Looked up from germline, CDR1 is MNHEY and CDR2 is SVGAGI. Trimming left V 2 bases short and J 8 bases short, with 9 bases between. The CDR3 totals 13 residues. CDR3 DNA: TGTGCCAGCAGTTACGCCGACAGCGAAAAACTGTTTTTT. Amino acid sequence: CASSYADSEKLFF.

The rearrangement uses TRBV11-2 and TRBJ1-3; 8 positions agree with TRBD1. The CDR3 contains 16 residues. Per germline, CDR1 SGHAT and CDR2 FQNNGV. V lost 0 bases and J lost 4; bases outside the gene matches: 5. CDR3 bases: TGTGCCAGCAGCTTAGATCTCAGGGGGCCCGGAAACACCATATATTTT. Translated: CASSLDLRGPGNTIYF.

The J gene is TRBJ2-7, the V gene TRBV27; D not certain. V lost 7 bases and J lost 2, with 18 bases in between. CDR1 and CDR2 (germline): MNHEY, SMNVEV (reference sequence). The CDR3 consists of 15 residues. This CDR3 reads CASTPQSSRPYEQYF. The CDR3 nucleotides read TGTGCCAGCACCCCCCAATCGTCCCGACCCTACGAGCAGTACTTC.

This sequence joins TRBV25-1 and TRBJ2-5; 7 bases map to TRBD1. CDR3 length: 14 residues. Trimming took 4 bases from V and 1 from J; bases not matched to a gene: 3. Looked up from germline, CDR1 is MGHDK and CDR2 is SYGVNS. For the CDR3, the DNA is TGTGCCAGCAGTGCCGACAGGGTCCAAGAGACCCAGTACTTC. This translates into CASSADRVQETQYF.

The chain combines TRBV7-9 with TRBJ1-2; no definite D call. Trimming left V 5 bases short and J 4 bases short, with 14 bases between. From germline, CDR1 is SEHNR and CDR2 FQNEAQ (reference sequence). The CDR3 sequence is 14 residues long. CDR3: CASSLEGASYGYTF. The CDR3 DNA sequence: TGTGCCAGCAGCCTGGAAGGAGCGTCCTATGGCTACACCTTC.

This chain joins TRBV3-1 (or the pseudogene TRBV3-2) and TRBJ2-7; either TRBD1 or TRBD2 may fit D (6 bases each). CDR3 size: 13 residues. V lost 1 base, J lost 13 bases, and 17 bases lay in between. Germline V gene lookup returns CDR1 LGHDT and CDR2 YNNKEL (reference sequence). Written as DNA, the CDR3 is TGTGCCAGCAGCCAAGGGGTTTCGGGGGCCTCCTACTTC. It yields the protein CASSQGVSGASYF.

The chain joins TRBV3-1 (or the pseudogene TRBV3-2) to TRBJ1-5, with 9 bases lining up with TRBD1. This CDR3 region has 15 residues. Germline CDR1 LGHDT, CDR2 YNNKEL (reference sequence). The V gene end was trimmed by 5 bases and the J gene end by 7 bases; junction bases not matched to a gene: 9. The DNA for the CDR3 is TGTGCCAGCAGCAGGGGACAGGGAGGTGGGCAGCCCCAGCATTTT. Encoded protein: CASSRGQGGGQPQHF.

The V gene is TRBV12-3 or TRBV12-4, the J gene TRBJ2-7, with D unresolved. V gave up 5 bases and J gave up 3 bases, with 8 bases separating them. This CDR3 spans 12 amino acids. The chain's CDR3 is CASSPDNYEQYF. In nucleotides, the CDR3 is TGTGCCAGCAGTCCCGACAACTACGAGCAGTACTTC.

CDR3: CASSLGQGYMNTEAFF. The DNA of the CDR3 is TGCGCCAGCAGCTTGGGACAGGGATATATGAACACTGAAGCTTTCTTT. The chain carries TRBV5-1 and TRBJ1-1; 7 positions agree with TRBD1. The ends lost 0 bases at V and 0 bases at J; junction bases unmatched: 5. The CDR3 spans 16 residues. The V gene's germline CDR1 is SGHRS and CDR2 YFSETQ. The whole variable domain, filled in from reference TRBV5-1 and TRBJ1-1, reads KAGVTQTPRYLIKTRGQQVTLSCSPISGHRSVSWYQQTPGQGLQFLFEYFSETQRNKGNFPGRFSGRQFSNSRSEMNVSTLELGDSALYLCASSLGQGYMNTEAFFGQGTRLTVV.

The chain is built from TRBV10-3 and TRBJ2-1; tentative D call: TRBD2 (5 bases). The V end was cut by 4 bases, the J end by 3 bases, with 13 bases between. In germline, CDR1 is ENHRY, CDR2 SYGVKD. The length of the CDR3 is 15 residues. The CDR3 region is CAISGVATHYNEQFF. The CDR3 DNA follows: TGTGCCATCAGTGGGGTAGCGACCCACTACAATGAGCAGTTCTTC.

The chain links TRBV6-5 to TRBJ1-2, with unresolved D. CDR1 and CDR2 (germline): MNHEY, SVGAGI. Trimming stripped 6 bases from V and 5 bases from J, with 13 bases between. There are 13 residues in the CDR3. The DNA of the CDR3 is TGTGCCAGCAGGAGGCAGGATCAGTATGGCTACACCTTC. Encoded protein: CASRRQDQYGYTF.

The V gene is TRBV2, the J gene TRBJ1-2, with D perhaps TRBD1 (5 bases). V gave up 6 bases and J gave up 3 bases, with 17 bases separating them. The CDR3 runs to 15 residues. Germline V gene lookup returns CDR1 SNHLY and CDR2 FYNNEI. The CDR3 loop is CASSGTDRSYYGYTF. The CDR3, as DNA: TGTGCCAGCAGCGGAACAGACAGAAGCTACTATGGCTACACCTTC.

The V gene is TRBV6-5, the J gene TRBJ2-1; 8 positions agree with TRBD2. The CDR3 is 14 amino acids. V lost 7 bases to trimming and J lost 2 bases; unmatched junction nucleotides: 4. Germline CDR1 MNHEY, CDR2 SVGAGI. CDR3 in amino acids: CASNSGGPYNEQFF. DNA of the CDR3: TGTGCCAGCAATTCGGGAGGGCCCTACAATGAGCAGTTCTTC.

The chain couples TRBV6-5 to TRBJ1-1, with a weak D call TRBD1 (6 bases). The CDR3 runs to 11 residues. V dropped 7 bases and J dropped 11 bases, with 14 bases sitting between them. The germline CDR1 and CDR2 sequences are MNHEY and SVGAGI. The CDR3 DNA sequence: TGTGCCAGCACCTCAACAGGGTTGGCTTTCTTT. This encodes CASTSTGLAFF.

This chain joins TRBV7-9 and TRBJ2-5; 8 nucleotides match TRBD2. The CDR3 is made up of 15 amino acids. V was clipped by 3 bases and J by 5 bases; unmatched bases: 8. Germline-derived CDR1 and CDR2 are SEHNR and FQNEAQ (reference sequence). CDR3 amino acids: CASSLSGRARETQYF. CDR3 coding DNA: TGTGCCAGCAGCTTGTCCGGGAGGGCCCGGGAGACCCAGTACTTC. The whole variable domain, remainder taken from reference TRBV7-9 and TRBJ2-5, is DTGVSQNPRHKITKRGQNVTFRCDPISEHNRLYWYRQTLGQGPEFLTYFQNEAQLEKSRLLSDRFSAERPKGSFSTLEIQRTEQGDSAMYLCASSLSGRARETQYFGPGTRLLVL.

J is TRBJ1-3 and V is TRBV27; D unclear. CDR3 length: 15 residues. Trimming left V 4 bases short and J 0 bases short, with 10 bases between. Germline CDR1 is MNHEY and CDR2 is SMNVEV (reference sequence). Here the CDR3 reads CASSSRLTSGNTIYF. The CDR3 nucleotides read TGTGCCAGCAGTTCGAGATTAACCTCTGGAAACACCATATATTTT.

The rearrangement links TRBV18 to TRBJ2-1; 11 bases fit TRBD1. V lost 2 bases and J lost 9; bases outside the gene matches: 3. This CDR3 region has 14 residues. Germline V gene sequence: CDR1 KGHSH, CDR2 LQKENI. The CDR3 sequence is CASSPGTGGGEQFF. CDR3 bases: TGTGCCAGCTCACCAGGGACAGGGGGTGGTGAGCAGTTCTTC.